This entry lists 9 T cell receptor beta chains sequenced from one sample in a study of regulatory T cells in long-lasting Graves disease. Documented time point: newly diagnosed GD, antithyroid drugs for less than 3 months. RNA isolated from PBMCs was used to make the TCR library. According to the study, TCR beta libraries were built with iRepertoire HTBI primers and CDR3-region Arm-PCR. TCRdb redid the calling of the multiplex PCR reads with MiXCR, one entry per CDR3 protein. The profile covers hundreds of thousands of distinct CDR3 sequences, with roughly 15% appearing a single time and over 20% taken by the ten largest. This specimen was peripheral blood mononuclear cells (PBMCs), taken at new diagnosis, from a patient treated with antithyroid drugs. These receptors all come from a female donor with Graves disease.

The table lists this clonotype with many counts. The CDR3 sequence is CASSASASYEQYF. The CDR3 DNA follows: TGTGCCAGCAGCGCTAGCGCGTCCTACGAGCAGTACTTC. The rearrangement uses TRBV7-9 and TRBJ2-7; D may be TRBD2 (6 bases). CDR1 is SEHNR and CDR2 is FQNEAQ in the germline V gene (reference sequence). The V end lost 5 bases, the J end lost 1 base, and 9 bases lay between the germline ends. The CDR3 sequence is 13 residues long.

This clonotype was counted at least ten times. The chain combines TRBV7-3 with TRBJ2-3, with D perhaps matching TRBD1 (6 bases). Germline assignment: CDR1 SGHTA and CDR2 FQGTGA. This CDR3 contains 13 residues. The V end was cut by 6 bases, the J end by 6 bases, with 13 bases between. The CDR3 loop is CASSQTGTDTQYF. The CDR3 coding sequence is TGTGCCAGCAGTCAAACAGGGACGGATACGCAGTATTTT.

There are a few counts of this clonotype. The gene calls are TRBV4-1 and TRBJ1-2; tentatively, D is TRBD1 (6 bases). The CDR3 runs 15 residues. CDR1 and CDR2 (germline): MGHRA, YSYEKL. V was shortened by 1 base and J by 8 bases, with 17 bases between the two germline ends. CDR3 sequence (DNA): TGCGCCAGCAGCCAAGTTGTGGCAGGGGTTGAGGGCTACACCTTC. Protein sequence: CASSQVVAGVEGYTF.

In the case of this clonotype: A much larger clonotype is one base distant, so this may be a read error. The V gene is TRBV12-3 or TRBV12-4, the J gene TRBJ1-5, with TRBD1 identical over 11 bases. The CDR3 totals 15 residues. The CDR3 protein is CGSRPGQGGSEPQHF. DNA of the CDR3: TGTGGCAGCAGGCCGGGACAGGGGGGCTCAGAGCCCCAGCATTTT.

This clonotype was counted at least ten times. The chain combines TRBV10-3 with TRBJ2-5; TRBD2 agrees at 10 bases. CDR1 is ENHRY and CDR2 is SYGVKD in the germline V gene. CDR3 length equals 16 residues. After removal of 1 base from V and 3 bases from J, the junction contained 5 bases not matched to a gene. CDR3 loop: CAISEFPSGGEETQYF. CDR3 sequence (DNA): TGTGCCATCAGTGAGTTCCCTAGCGGGGGAGAAGAGACCCAGTACTTC.

This clonotype was counted a few times. The rearrangement joins TRBV29-1 to TRBJ2-7, with 8 bases lining up with TRBD1. V lost 6 bases, J lost 1 base, and 8 bases stayed unmatched. Looked up from germline, CDR1 is SQVTM and CDR2 is ANQGSEA. CDR3 length: 14 amino acids. The CDR3 DNA follows: TGCAGCGTCTCGGAGGACAGGGTGTCCTACGAGCAGTACTTC. This gives the protein CSVSEDRVSYEQYF.

The J gene is TRBJ2-7, the V gene TRBV29-1; D is possibly TRBD1 or TRBD2 (6 bases each). Between the trimmed V and J ends, which lost 7 bases and 6 bases, there was a span of 13 bases. CDR3 length: 11 residues. Germline V gene lookup returns CDR1 SQVTM and CDR2 ANQGSEA. DNA of the CDR3: TGCAGCGGGAGAGAGGGGGGCGAGCAGTACTTC. Its protein product is CSGREGGEQYF.

Many counts were recorded for this clonotype. The chain carries TRBV4-1 and TRBJ1-4; D unresolved. The V end was cut by 4 bases, the J end by 8 bases, with 11 bases between. CDR1 is MGHRA and CDR2 is YSYEKL in the germline V gene. The CDR3 is 13 residues long. CDR3 region: CASSPFQGEKLFF. DNA for the CDR3: TGCGCCAGCAGCCCCTTCCAAGGGGAAAAACTGTTTTTT.

Regarding this clonotype: This likely came from a read error, as a far larger clone is one base away. This chain uses TRBV11-2 with TRBJ2-3; D is possibly TRBD1 or TRBD2 (6 bases each). This CDR3 region has 16 residues. Germline-derived CDR1 and CDR2 are SGHAT and FQNNGV. CDR3 region: CASSLTKGHPLRGASF. The CDR3, as DNA: TGTGCCAGCAGCTTAACTAAGGGACACCCCTTAAGGGGGGCTTCCTTT.